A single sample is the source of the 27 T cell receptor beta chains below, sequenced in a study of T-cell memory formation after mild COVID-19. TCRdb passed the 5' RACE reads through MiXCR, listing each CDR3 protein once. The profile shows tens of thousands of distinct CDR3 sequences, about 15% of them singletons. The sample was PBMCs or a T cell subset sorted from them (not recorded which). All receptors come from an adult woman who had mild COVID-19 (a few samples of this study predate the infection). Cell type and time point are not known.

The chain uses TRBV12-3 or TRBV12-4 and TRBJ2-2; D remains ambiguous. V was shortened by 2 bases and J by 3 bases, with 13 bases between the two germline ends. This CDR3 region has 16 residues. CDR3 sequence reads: CASSLRLSFDTGELFF. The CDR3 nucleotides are TGTGCCAGCAGTTTACGGCTGTCATTCGACACCGGGGAGCTGTTTTTT.

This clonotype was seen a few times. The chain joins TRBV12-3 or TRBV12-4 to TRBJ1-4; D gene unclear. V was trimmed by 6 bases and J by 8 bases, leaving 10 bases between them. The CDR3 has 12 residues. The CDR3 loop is CASSGLREKLFF. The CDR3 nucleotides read TGTGCCAGCAGCGGGTTGCGGGAAAAACTGTTTTTT.

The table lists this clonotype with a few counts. In DNA form, the CDR3 reads TGTGCCAGCAGCCCCCCAGGGGTAGCTTACAATGAGCAGTTCTTC. Translated, it gives CASSPPGVAYNEQFF. The gene calls are TRBV9 and TRBJ2-1, with a possible D match to TRBD1 (6 bases). The CDR3 runs to 15 residues. Deletions cut 4 bases from V and 4 bases from J, with 15 bases between. Germline CDR1 is SGDLS and CDR2 is YYNGEE.

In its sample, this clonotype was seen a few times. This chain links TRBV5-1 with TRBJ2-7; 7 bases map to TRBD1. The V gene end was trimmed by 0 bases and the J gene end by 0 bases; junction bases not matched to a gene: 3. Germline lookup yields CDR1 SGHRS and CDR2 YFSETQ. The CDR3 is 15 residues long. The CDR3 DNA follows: TGCGCCAGCAGCTTGGAAGGGGGCGCCTCCTACGAGCAGTACTTC. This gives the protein CASSLEGGASYEQYF.

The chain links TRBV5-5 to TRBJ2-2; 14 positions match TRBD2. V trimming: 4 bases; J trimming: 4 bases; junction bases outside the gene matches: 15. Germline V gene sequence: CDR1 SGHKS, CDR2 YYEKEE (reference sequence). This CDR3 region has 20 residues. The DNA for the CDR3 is TGTGCCAGCAGCCCGAAATCCGGGACTAGCGGGAGTAGTGTCACCGGGGAGCTGTTTTTT. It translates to CASSPKSGTSGSSVTGELFF.

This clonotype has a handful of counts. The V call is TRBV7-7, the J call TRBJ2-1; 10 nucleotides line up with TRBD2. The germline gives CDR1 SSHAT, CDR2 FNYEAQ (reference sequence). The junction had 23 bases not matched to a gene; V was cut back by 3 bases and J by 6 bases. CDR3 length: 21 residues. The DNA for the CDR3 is TGTGCCAGCAGCTTTGCCCCCTTTAGCGGGGGGCCTACTGCGTTCCCCAATGAGCAGTTCTTC. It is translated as CASSFAPFSGGPTAFPNEQFF.

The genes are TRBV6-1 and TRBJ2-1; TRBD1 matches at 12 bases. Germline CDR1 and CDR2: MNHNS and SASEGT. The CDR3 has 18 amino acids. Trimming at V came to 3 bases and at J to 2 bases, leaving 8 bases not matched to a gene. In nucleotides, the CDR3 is TGTGCCAGCAGTGATTTATCCGGGACAGGGGGCCCCTACAATGAGCAGTTCTTC. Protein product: CASSDLSGTGGPYNEQFF.

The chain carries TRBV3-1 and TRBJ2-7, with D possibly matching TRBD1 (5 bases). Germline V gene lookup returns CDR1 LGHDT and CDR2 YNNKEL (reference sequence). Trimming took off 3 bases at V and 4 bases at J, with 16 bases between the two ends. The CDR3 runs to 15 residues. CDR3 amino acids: CASSHERGHPYEQYF. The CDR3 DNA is TGTGCCAGCAGCCATGAACGCGGACACCCGTACGAGCAGTACTTC.

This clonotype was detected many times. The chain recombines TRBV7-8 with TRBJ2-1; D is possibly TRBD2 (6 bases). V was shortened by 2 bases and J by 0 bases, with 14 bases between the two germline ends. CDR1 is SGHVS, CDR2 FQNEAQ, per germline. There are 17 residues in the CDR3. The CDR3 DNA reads TGTGCCAGCAGCTTACCAGGGTATAGCGGCTCCTACAATGAGCAGTTCTTC. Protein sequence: CASSLPGYSGSYNEQFF.

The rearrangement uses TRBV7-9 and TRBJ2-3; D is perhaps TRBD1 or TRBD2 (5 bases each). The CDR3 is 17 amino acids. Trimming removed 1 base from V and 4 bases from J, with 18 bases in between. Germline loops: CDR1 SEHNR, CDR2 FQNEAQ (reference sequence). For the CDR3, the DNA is TGTGCCAGCAGCTTAGGGAGGACTCTTAGGGGCGCAGATACGCAGTATTTT. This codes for CASSLGRTLRGADTQYF. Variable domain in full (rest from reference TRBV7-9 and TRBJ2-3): DTGVSQNPRHKITKRGQNVTFRCDPISEHNRLYWYRQTLGQGPEFLTYFQNEAQLEKSRLLSDRFSAERPKGSFSTLEIQRTEQGDSAMYLCASSLGRTLRGADTQYFGPGTRLTVL.

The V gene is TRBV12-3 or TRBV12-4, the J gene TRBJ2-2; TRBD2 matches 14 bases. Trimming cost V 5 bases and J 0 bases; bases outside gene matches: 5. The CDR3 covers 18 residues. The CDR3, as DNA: TGTGCCAGCAGTCCGACTAGCGGGGGGGCTCCGAACACCGGGGAGCTGTTTTTT. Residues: CASSPTSGGAPNTGELFF.

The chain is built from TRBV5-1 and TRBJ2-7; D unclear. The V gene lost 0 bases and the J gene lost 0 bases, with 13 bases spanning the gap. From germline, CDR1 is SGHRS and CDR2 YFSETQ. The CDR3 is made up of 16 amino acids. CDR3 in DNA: TGCGCCAGCAGCTTGGGGGTCGGACGGCCCTCCTACGAGCAGTACTTC. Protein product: CASSLGVGRPSYEQYF.

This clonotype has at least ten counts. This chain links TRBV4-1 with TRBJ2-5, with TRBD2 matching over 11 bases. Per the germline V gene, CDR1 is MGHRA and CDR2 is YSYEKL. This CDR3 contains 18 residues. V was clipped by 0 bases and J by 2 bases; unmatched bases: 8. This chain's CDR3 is CASSQDLAGGPLQETQYF. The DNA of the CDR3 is TGCGCCAGCAGCCAAGATCTAGCGGGAGGCCCCCTACAAGAGACCCAGTACTTC.

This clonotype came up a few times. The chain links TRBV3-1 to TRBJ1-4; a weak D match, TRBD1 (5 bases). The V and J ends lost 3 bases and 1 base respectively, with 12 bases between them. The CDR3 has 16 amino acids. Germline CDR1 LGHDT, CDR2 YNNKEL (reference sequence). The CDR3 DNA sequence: TGTGCCAGCAGCCACTCAATGACAGAAACTAATGAAAAACTGTTTTTT. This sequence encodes CASSHSMTETNEKLFF. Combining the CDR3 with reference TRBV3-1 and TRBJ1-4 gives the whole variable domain DTAVSQTPKYLVTQMGNDKSIKCEQNLGHDTMYWYKQDSKKFLKIMFSYNNKELIINETVPNRFSPKSPDKAHLNLHINSLELGDSAVYFCASSHSMTETNEKLFFGSGTQLSVL.

CDR3: CASSQGSIYEQYF. CDR3 DNA sequence: TGCGCCAGCAGCCAAGGATCCATCTACGAGCAGTACTTC. This chain joins TRBV4-1 and TRBJ2-7; D is ambiguous. Between the trimmed V and J ends, which lost 1 base and 3 bases, there was a span of 7 bases. CDR1 is MGHRA, CDR2 YSYEKL, per germline. The CDR3 covers 13 residues.

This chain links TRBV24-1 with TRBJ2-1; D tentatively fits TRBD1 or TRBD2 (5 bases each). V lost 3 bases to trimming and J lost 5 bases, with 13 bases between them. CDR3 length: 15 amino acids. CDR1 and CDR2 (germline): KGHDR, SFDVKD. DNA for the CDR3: TGTGCCACCAGTGATAGGACTGGGGCCCACAATGAGCAGTTCTTC. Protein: CATSDRTGAHNEQFF.

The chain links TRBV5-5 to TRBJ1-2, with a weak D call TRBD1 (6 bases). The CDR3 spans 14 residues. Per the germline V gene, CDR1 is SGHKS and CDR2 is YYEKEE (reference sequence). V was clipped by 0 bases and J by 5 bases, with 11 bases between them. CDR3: CASSLAGGGYGYTF. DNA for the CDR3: TGTGCCAGCAGCTTGGCGGGAGGGGGATATGGCTACACCTTC. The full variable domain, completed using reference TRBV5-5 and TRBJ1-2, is DAGVTQSPTHLIKTRGQQVTLRCSPISGHKSVSWYQQVLGQGPQFIFQYYEKEERGRGNFPDRFSARQFPNYSSELNVNALLLGDSALYLCASSLAGGGYGYTFGSGTRLTVV.

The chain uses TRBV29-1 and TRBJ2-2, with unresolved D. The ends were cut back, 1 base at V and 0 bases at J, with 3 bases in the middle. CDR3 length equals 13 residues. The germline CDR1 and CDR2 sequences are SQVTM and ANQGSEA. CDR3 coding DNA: TGCAGCGTTGAAGCGGCGAACACCGGGGAGCTGTTTTTT. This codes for CSVEAANTGELFF.

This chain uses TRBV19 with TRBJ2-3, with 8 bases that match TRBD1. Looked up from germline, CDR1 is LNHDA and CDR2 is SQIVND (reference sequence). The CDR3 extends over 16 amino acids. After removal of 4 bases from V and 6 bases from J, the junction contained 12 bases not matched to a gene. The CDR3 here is CASSTTGTGLGDTQYF. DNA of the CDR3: TGTGCCAGTAGTACTACCGGGACAGGATTAGGGGATACGCAGTATTTT.

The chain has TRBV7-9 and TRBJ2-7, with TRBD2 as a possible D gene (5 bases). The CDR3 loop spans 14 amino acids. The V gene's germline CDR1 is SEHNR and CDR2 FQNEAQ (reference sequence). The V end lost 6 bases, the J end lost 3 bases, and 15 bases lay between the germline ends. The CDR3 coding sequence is TGTGCCAGCAGTTGGACCGGCCGGGACTACGAGCAGTACTTC. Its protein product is CASSWTGRDYEQYF.

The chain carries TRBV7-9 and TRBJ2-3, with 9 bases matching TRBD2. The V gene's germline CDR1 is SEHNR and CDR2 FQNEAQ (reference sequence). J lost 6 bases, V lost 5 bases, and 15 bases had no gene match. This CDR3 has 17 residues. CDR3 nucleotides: TGTGCCAGCAGCCTCCCCATCCTTGGACTAGCGCCGGATACGCAGTATTTT. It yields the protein CASSLPILGLAPDTQYF.

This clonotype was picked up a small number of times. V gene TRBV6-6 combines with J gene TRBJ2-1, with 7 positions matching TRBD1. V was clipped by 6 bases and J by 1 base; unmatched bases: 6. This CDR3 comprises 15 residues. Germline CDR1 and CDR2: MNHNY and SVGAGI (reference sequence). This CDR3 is CASRRRDRSYNEQFF. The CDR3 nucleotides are TGTGCCAGCAGACGCCGGGACAGATCCTACAATGAGCAGTTCTTC.

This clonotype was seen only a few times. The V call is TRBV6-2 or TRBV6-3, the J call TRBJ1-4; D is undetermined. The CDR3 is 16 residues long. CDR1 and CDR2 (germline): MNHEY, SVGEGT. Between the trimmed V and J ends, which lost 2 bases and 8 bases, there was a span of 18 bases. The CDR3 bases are TGTGCCAGCAGTTACCTCCAGGACCGCGACGGCGAAAAACTGTTTTTT. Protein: CASSYLQDRDGEKLFF.

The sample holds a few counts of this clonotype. The CDR3 is CSASGGPYEQYF. The CDR3 DNA follows: TGCAGCGCCAGCGGGGGGCCCTACGAGCAGTACTTC. This rearrangement joins TRBV29-1 to TRBJ2-7; TRBD2 agrees at 9 bases. Germline CDR1 reads SQVTM; CDR2 reads ANQGSEA. V shed 7 bases and J 2 bases; nucleotides not matched to a gene: 3. This CDR3 contains 12 residues.

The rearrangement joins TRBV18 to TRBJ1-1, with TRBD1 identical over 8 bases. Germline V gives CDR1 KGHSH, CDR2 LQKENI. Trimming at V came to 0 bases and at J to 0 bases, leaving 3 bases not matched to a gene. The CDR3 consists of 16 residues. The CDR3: CASSPPAGGLNTEAFF. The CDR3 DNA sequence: TGTGCCAGCTCACCACCGGCAGGGGGCTTGAACACTGAAGCTTTCTTT.

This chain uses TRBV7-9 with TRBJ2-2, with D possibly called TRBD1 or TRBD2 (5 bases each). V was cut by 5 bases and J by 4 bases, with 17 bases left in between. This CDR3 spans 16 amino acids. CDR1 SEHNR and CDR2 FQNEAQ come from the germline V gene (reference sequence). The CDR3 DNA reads TGTGCCAGCAGCGGACCCGAGGGGAGTATCACCGGGGAGCTGTTTTTT. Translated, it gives CASSGPEGSITGELFF.

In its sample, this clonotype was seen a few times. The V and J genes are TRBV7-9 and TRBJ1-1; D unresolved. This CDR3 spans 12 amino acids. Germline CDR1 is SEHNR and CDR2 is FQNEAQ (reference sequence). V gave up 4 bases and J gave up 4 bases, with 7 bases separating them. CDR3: CASSYALTEAFF. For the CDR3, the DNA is TGTGCCAGCAGCTATGCACTCACTGAAGCTTTCTTT.